Included here is one T cell receptor beta chain sequence, with context. As yet, its antigen is unknown. This sample stems from a study of shared clonotypes between healthy human individuals. Points from the study as a whole: Sequencing of the sorted subsets was shown by rarefaction to be incomplete despite large depth.

CD8 cells regarded as naive lacked CD45RO, were positively chosen for CCR7, and omitted terminally differentiated effector memory CD45RA+ cells. Trimming took off 0 bases at V and 5 bases at J, with 16 bases between the two ends. This CDR3 has 16 residues. Germline V gene sequence: CDR1 MNHNS, CDR2 SASEGT. Produced via immunoSEQ multiplex PCR; TCRdb's table is partial and in-frame only. The sample yields 1.5 million to 2.5 million clones, around 96% seen once. The sequenced material came from naive CD8+ T cells sorted from blood. The receptor was derived from a man aged 18 to 29 in good health. The chain carries TRBV6-1 and TRBJ1-2; a possible D gene is TRBD1 (5 bases). CDR3 sequence: CASSEAGWQGGYGYTF. DNA for the CDR3: TGTGCCAGCAGTGAAGCAGGATGGCAGGGCGGGTATGGCTACACCTTC.